The 2 T cell receptor beta chains reported below all come from one sample, sequenced in a study of memory CD4+ T cells and cytomegalovirus serostatus. The sort gate was single viable CD3+CD4+CD8-CD45RO+ cells for memory CD4+ T cells. The assay was immunoSEQ multiplex PCR, and TCRdb's table has in-frame clones only and misses some. Among about 61,000 clones listed, 75% to 90% were seen once. Sequencing input: memory CD4+ T cells from blood. The receptors shown here come from an adult in good health and CMV-seronegative.

The gene calls are TRBV2 and TRBJ1-4; 11 nucleotides line up with TRBD1. V gave up 6 bases and J gave up 6 bases; unmatched junction bases: 9. The germline V gene has CDR1 SNHLY and CDR2 FYNNEI. The CDR3 runs 16 residues. The CDR3 protein is CASRWGTGGGDEKLFF. As DNA, the CDR3 is TGTGCCAGCAGATGGGGGACAGGGGGTGGAGATGAAAAACTGTTTTTT.

This chain joins TRBV4-1 and TRBJ1-4; D ambiguous. V was clipped by 2 bases and J by 8 bases, with 9 bases between them. This CDR3 is built from 13 residues. Germline V lookup: CDR1 MGHRA, CDR2 YSYEKL. The CDR3 DNA sequence: TGCGCCAGCAGCCAATGGAAAGGAGAAAAACTGTTTTTT. Translation: CASSQWKGEKLFF.